This T cell receptor beta chain was retrieved from a study of T cells in Graves' hyperthyroidism and ophthalmopathy. This clonotype was detected a few times. V shed 6 bases and J shed 2 bases, with 16 bases lying between them. This CDR3 is built from 14 residues. The V gene's germline CDR1 is SQVTM and CDR2 ANQGSEA. Uncontrolled infection, other autoimmune disease, pregnancy or lactation excluded patients. TCR beta CDR3 regions were amplified from RNA. HTBI primers drove first-round RT-PCR of the TCR CDR3. TCRdb ran MiXCR on the multiplex PCR reads and lists one entry per CDR3 protein. The sample has around 500,000 distinct CDR3 sequences; around a fifth are singletons.

Material: blood. The sequence derives from a woman in her 70s with Graves' ophthalmopathy. V and J are TRBV29-1 and TRBJ2-5; D is perhaps TRBD1 (5 bases). As DNA, the CDR3 is TGCAGCGTGCGTCCGCAGGGCAATCAAGAGACCCAGTACTTC. It specifies CSVRPQGNQETQYF.